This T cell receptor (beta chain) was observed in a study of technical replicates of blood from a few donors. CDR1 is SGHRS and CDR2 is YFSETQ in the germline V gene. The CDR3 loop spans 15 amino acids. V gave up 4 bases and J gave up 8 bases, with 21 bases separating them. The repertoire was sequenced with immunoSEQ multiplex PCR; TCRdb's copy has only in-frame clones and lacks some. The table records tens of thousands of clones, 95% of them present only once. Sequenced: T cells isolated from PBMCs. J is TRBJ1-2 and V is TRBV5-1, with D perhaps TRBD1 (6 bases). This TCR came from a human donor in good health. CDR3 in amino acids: CASSLYLTGSRGYTF. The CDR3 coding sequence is TGCGCCAGCAGCCTCTACCTTACAGGGTCTAGGGGCTACACCTTC.